The clone carrying this T cell receptor beta chain turned up a few times. This sample was included in a study of cytomegalovirus exposure and HLA in healthy donors. The CDR3 runs 15 residues. CDR1 and CDR2 from the germline V gene are MNHNS and SASEGT. The J segment lost 4 bases and the V segment lost 5 bases, leaving 7 bases of the junction unmatched. PCR employed 60 Vbeta and 13 Jbeta primers. Original methodology: In a later analysis, the count reached tens of millions of unique TCR beta chains, with about 12 million shared. The method was immunoSEQ multiplex PCR; TCRdb's version includes in-frame clones alone and lacks a portion of them. V and J calls and clone size are those listed in that table; D and trimming were worked out from the DNA. In the table there are 40,000 to 55,000 clones, 55% to 75% of which are singletons.

The rearrangement uses TRBV6-1 and TRBJ2-1; 8 nucleotides line up with TRBD2. The specimen sequenced was PBMCs. The TCR was taken from a man aged 55-75 years in good health and CMV-seropositive. DNA of the CDR3: TGTGCCAGCAGTCCACTAGCGGACACTTACAATGAGCAGTTCTTC. It yields the protein CASSPLADTYNEQFF.